This is a list of T cell receptor beta chains from one sample in a study of T-cell reconstitution after alpha-beta-depleted transplantation in children. One entry per CDR3 protein, called by TCRdb with MiXCR from the PCR reads. The sample records 95,000 to 150,000 distinct CDR3 sequences, more than 20% being singletons. The sample here was PBMCs, mostly from graft donor cells, taken 180 days after TCRalphabeta/CD19-depleted stem cell transplant. The origin of the receptors is a male patient under 10 years old who had a stem cell transplant for chronic granulomatous disease, so the T cells may come from the graft donor. CDR3s include the opening cysteine and the closing phenylalanine or tryptophan. Each record gives: V gene, D gene, J gene, clone size, CDR3 protein, CDR3 DNA. The D gene is left open where the match is weak. For some rows the clone size is stated as once, few or many, or as a class when expanded; others skip it.

V: TRBV28
D: NA
J: TRBJ2-7
size: NA
CDR3: CASRETPLLEQYF
DNA: TGTGCCAGCAGGGAGACCCCCCTTCTCGAGCAGTACTTC

V: TRBV9
D: NA
J: TRBJ2-2
size: few
CDR3: CASSGGLLGGELFF
DNA: TGTGCCAGCAGCGGAGGACTGTTGGGCGGGGAGCTGTTTTTT

V: TRBV12-3/TRBV12-4
D: TRBD1
J: TRBJ1-2
size: few
CDR3: CASSLGTGGSFTF
DNA: TGTGCCAGCAGTCTGGGGACAGGGGGAAGCTTCACCTTC

V: TRBV25-1
D: NA
J: TRBJ1-6
size: NA
CDR3: CASSLSGRSNSPLHF
DNA: TGTGCCAGCAGTTTATCTGGACGGAGTAATTCACCCCTCCACTTT

V: TRBV14
D: NA
J: TRBJ2-2
size: many
CDR3: CASSPRNTGELFF
DNA: TGTGCCAGCAGCCCTAGGAACACCGGGGAGCTGTTTTTT

V: TRBV10-2
D: TRBD2
J: TRBJ2-1
size: NA
CDR3: CASSEWASGMNEQFF
DNA: TGCGCCAGCAGTGAGTGGGCTAGCGGGATGAATGAGCAGTTCTTC

V: TRBV28
D: TRBD1
J: TRBJ1-1
size: few
CDR3: CASSPGGGLNTEAFF
DNA: TGTGCCAGCAGTCCAGGGGGAGGTCTGAACACTGAAGCTTTCTTT

V: TRBV12-3/TRBV12-4
D: TRBD2
J: TRBJ2-3
size: few
CDR3: CASSLARLAGALVDTQYF
DNA: TGTGCCAGCAGTTTAGCGCGACTAGCGGGGGCCTTAGTGGATACGCAGTATTTT

V: TRBV7-2
D: NA
J: TRBJ2-1
size: few
CDR3: CASSLVSVLTEQFF
DNA: TGTGCCAGCAGCTTAGTTTCTGTACTCACTGAGCAGTTCTTC

V: TRBV29-1
D: TRBD1
J: TRBJ2-1
size: few
CDR3: CSVRNGQVNEQFF
DNA: TGCAGCGTTCGGAATGGACAGGTAAACGAGCAGTTCTTC

V: TRBV6-1
D: NA
J: TRBJ2-6
size: few
CDR3: CASGRRGGSGANVLTF
DNA: TGTGCCAGCGGCAGAAGGGGGGGCTCTGGGGCCAACGTCCTGACTTTC

V: TRBV5-1
D: NA
J: TRBJ2-3
size: NA
CDR3: CASYRDPSTDTQYF
DNA: TGCGCCAGCTATCGGGATCCTAGCACAGATACGCAGTATTTT

V: TRBV29-1
D: NA
J: TRBJ2-5
size: few
CDR3: CSVWTFQETQYF
DNA: TGCAGCGTGTGGACGTTCCAAGAGACCCAGTACTTC

V: TRBV5-1
D: TRBD1
J: TRBJ1-6
size: NA
CDR3: CASSPGTGVYNSPLHF
DNA: TGCGCCAGCAGCCCAGGGACAGGAGTCTATAATTCACCCCTCCACTTT

V: TRBV25-1
D: TRBD1
J: TRBJ1-2
size: NA
CDR3: CASSPGQLNYGYTF
DNA: TGTGCCAGCTCACCGGGACAGCTGAACTATGGCTACACCTTC

V: TRBV15
D: TRBD2
J: TRBJ2-3
size: few
CDR3: CATSRLRAGSPTDTQYF
DNA: TGTGCCACCAGCAGGTTAAGAGCGGGGTCCCCGACAGATACGCAGTATTTT

V: TRBV6-1
D: NA
J: TRBJ2-1
size: NA
CDR3: CASNRGGDYNEQFF
DNA: TGTGCCAGCAACCGAGGGGGGGACTACAATGAGCAGTTCTTC

V: TRBV11-2
D: TRBD2
J: TRBJ2-7
size: many
CDR3: CASSWVSGAYEQYF
DNA: TGTGCCAGCAGCTGGGTTAGCGGGGCCTACGAGCAGTACTTC

V: TRBV27
D: NA
J: TRBJ1-6
size: many
CDR3: CASQTRALPESPLHF
DNA: TGTGCCAGCCAAACTCGGGCTCTACCAGAATCACCCCTCCACTTT

V: TRBV11-2
D: TRBD2
J: TRBJ2-7
size: NA
CDR3: CASSKTTISSGGPYEQYF
DNA: TGTGCCAGCAGCAAAACGACTATATCTAGCGGGGGGCCCTACGAGCAGTACTTC

V: TRBV24-1
D: NA
J: TRBJ1-5
size: few
CDR3: CATSETGTSGNQPQHF
DNA: TGTGCCACCAGTGAAACCGGGACATCGGGCAATCAGCCCCAGCATTTT

V: TRBV20-1
D: NA
J: TRBJ1-2
size: few
CDR3: CSARDLKSSYGYTF
DNA: TGCAGTGCTAGAGATCTAAAGTCAAGCTATGGCTACACCTTC

V: TRBV11-2
D: TRBD2
J: TRBJ2-5
size: few
CDR3: CASSLGYISGGNQETQYF
DNA: TGTGCCAGCAGCTTAGGTTACATTAGCGGGGGGAACCAAGAGACCCAGTACTTC

V: TRBV6-5
D: TRBD1
J: TRBJ2-3
size: few
CDR3: CASSYSKGTGRRTDTQYF
DNA: TGTGCCAGCAGTTACTCGAAAGGGACAGGGCGCCGCACAGATACGCAGTATTTT

V: TRBV5-6
D: NA
J: TRBJ2-1
size: NA
CDR3: CASSPWTAEQFF
DNA: TGTGCCAGCAGCCCATGGACGGCAGAGCAGTTCTTC

V: TRBV5-5
D: NA
J: TRBJ2-5
size: many
CDR3: CASSLRSSPETQYF
DNA: TGTGCCAGCAGCTTGCGGTCGTCCCCCGAGACCCAGTACTTC

V: TRBV5-1
D: NA
J: TRBJ2-7
size: NA
CDR3: CASSLSGSAYEQYF
DNA: TGCGCCAGCAGCTTGAGCGGGTCGGCCTACGAGCAGTACTTC

V: TRBV5-1
D: NA
J: TRBJ2-1
size: many
CDR3: CASSLTRGNEQFF
DNA: TGCGCCAGCAGCTTGACAAGGGGGAATGAGCAGTTCTTC

V: TRBV29-1
D: NA
J: TRBJ2-3
size: few
CDR3: CSVRILSRHADTQYF
DNA: TGCAGCGTCCGTATCCTGTCCCGGCATGCAGATACGCAGTATTTT

V: TRBV15
D: NA
J: TRBJ2-2
size: NA
CDR3: CATSRQGPPLSGESGELFF
DNA: TGTGCCACCAGCAGACAGGGGCCCCCCCTATCTGGGGAGTCCGGGGAGCTGTTTTTT

V: TRBV12-3/TRBV12-4
D: NA
J: TRBJ2-7
size: few
CDR3: CASSFYRHEQYF
DNA: TGTGCCAGCAGTTTTTACAGACACGAGCAGTACTTC

V: TRBV12-3/TRBV12-4
D: NA
J: TRBJ1-6
size: many
CDR3: CASSLDGYLHF
DNA: TGTGCCAGCAGTCTGGACGGGTACCTCCACTTT

V: TRBV7-2
D: NA
J: TRBJ1-2
size: few
CDR3: CASSSRVNYGYTF
DNA: TGTGCCAGCTCGTCTCGAGTTAACTATGGCTACACCTTC

V: TRBV24-1
D: NA
J: TRBJ2-5
size: NA
CDR3: CATSGCTRIQETQYF
DNA: TGTGCCACCAGTGGCTGTACTAGGATCCAAGAGACCCAGTACTTC

V: TRBV20-1
D: TRBD2
J: TRBJ2-2
size: NA
CDR3: CSARHSGVANTGELFF
DNA: TGCAGTGCTAGACATAGCGGGGTCGCGAACACCGGGGAGCTGTTTTTT

V: TRBV5-1
D: NA
J: TRBJ2-3
size: many
CDR3: CASSSIGTADTQYF
DNA: TGCGCCAGCAGCTCGATCGGTACCGCAGATACGCAGTATTTT

V: TRBV20-1
D: TRBD2
J: TRBJ2-1
size: few
CDR3: CSASDYAGEAEQFF
DNA: TGCAGTGCTAGCGACTATGCGGGAGAGGCGGAGCAGTTCTTC

V: TRBV6-1
D: TRBD2
J: TRBJ2-7
size: NA
CDR3: CASRGTSVPYEQYF
DNA: TGTGCCAGCAGGGGGACTAGCGTACCCTACGAGCAGTACTTC

V: TRBV5-1
D: TRBD2
J: TRBJ2-1
size: many
CDR3: CASSLLAGQNNEQFF
DNA: TGCGCCAGCAGCTTGCTAGCGGGGCAAAACAATGAGCAGTTCTTC

V: TRBV10-3
D: NA
J: TRBJ2-1
size: once
CDR3: CAISDLSSPNNEQFF
DNA: TGTGCCATCAGTGATCTATCAAGTCCGAACAATGAGCAGTTCTTC

V: TRBV15
D: NA
J: TRBJ2-1
size: few
CDR3: CATSRKGFDEQFF
DNA: TGTGCCACCAGCAGAAAAGGTTTCGATGAGCAGTTCTTC

V: TRBV6-5
D: TRBD2
J: TRBJ2-1
size: NA
CDR3: CASSNPRGVAGYIEQFF
DNA: TGTGCCAGCAGTAACCCGAGAGGGGTAGCGGGATATATTGAGCAGTTCTTC